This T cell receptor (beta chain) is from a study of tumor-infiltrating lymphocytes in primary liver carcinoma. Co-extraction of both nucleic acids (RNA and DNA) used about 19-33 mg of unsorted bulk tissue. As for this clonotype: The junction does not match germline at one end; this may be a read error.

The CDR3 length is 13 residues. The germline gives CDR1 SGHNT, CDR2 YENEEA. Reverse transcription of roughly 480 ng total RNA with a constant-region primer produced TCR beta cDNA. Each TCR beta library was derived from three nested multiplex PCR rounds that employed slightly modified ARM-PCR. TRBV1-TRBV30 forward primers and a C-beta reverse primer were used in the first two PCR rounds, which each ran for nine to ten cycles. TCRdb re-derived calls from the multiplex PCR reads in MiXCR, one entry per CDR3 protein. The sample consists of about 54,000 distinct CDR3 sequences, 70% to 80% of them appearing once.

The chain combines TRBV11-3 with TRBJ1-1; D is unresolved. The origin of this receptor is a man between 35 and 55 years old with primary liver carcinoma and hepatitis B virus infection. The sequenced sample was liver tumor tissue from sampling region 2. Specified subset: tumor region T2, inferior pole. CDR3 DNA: TGTGCAAGCAGCTTAGCCGGGTGGACTGAAGCTTTCTTT. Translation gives CASSLAGWTEAFF.